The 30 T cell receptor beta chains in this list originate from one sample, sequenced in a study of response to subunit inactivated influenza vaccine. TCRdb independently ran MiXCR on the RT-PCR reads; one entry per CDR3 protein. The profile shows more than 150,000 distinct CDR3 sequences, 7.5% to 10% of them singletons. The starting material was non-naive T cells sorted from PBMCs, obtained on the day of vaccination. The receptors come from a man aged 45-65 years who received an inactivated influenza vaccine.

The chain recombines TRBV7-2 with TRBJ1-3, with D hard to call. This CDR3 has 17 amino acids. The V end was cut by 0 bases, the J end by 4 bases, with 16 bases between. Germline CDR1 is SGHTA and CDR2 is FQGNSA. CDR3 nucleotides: TGTGCCAGCAGCTTAGCGGAGGTTGGGAGAACCGGAAACACCATATATTTT. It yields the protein CASSLAEVGRTGNTIYF.

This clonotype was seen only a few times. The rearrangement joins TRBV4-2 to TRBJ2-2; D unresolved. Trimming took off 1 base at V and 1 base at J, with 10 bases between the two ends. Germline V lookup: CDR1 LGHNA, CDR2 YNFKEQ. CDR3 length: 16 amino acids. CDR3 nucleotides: TGTGCCAGCAGCCAAGTCAGGTCCATGAACACCGGGGAGCTGTTTTTT. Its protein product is CASSQVRSMNTGELFF.

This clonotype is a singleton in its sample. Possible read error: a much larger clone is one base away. CDR3 sequence: CAFSERTNTGELFF. For the CDR3, the DNA is TGTGCCTTCAGTGAGCGGACTAACACCGGGGAGCTGTTTTTT. The V call is TRBV10-3, the J call TRBJ2-2, with a weak D call TRBD2 (5 bases). The germline gives CDR1 ENHRY, CDR2 SYGVKD. The CDR3 covers 14 residues.

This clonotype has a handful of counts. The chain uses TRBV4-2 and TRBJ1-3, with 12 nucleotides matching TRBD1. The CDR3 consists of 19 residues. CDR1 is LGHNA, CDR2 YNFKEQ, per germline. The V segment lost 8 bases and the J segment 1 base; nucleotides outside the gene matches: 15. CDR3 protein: CASFMTPGQGALSGNTIYF. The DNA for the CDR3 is TGTGCCAGCTTCATGACCCCGGGACAGGGGGCTTTATCTGGAAACACCATATATTTT.

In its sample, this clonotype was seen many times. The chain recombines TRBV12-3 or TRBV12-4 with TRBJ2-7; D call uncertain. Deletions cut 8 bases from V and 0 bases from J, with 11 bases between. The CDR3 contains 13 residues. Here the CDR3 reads CASGRDSSYEQYF. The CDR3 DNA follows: TGTGCCAGCGGTAGAGATAGCTCCTACGAGCAGTACTTC.

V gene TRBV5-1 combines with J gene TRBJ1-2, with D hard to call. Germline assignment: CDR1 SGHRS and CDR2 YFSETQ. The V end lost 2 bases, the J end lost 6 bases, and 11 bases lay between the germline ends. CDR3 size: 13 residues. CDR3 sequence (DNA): TGCGCCAGCAGCTTCAGCGGAGGGAATGGCTACACCTTC. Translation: CASSFSGGNGYTF.

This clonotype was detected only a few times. For the CDR3, the DNA is TGTGCCAGCAGGGATGGATGGAGCAATCAGCCCCAGCATTTT. As protein: CASRDGWSNQPQHF. The chain couples TRBV9 to TRBJ1-5; no clear D. Germline assignment: CDR1 SGDLS and CDR2 YYNGEE. CDR3 length: 14 residues. Trimming took off 5 bases at V and 1 base at J, with 10 bases between the two ends.

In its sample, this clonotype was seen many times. CDR3 sequence: CSVEWGGRGETQYF. CDR3 in DNA: TGCAGCGTTGAATGGGGGGGCCGGGGAGAGACCCAGTACTTC. The chain uses TRBV29-1 and TRBJ2-5; D might be TRBD2 (7 bases). The germline gives CDR1 SQVTM, CDR2 ANQGSEA. Trimming removed 2 bases at V and 4 bases at J, with 14 bases between. This CDR3 has 14 amino acids.

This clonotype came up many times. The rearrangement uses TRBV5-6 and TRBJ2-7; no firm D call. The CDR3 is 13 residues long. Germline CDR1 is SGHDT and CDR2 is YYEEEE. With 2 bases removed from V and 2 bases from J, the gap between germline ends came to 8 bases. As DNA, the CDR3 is TGTGCCAGCAGCTTCGCTAGAACCTACGAGCAGTACTTC. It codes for CASSFARTYEQYF.

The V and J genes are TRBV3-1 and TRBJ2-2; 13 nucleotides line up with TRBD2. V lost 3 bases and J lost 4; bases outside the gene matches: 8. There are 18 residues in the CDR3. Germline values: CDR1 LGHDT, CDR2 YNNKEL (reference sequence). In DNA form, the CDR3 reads TGTGCCAGCAGCCACACCGGGACTAGCGGGGTGGGCACCGGGGAGCTGTTTTTT. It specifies CASSHTGTSGVGTGELFF.

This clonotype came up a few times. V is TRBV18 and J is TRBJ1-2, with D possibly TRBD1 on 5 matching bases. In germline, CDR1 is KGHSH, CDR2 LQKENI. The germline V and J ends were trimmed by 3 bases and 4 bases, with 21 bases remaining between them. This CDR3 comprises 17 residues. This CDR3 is CASSPPTRGLRGYGYTF. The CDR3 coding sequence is TGTGCCAGCTCACCCCCCACTCGCGGCTTGAGGGGCTATGGCTACACCTTC.

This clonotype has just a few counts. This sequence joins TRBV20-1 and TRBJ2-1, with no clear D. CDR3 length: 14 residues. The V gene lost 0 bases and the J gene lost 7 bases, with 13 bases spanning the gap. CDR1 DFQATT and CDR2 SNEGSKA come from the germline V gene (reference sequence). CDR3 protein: CSARDLGALNEQFF. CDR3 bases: TGCAGTGCTAGAGACCTCGGAGCCCTTAATGAGCAGTTCTTC.

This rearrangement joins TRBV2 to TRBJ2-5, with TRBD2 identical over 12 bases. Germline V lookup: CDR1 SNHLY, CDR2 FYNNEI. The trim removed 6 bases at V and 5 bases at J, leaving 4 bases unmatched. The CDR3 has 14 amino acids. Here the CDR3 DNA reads TGTGCCAGCAGGCCAGGACTAGCGGGGGAGACCCAGTACTTC. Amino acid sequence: CASRPGLAGETQYF.

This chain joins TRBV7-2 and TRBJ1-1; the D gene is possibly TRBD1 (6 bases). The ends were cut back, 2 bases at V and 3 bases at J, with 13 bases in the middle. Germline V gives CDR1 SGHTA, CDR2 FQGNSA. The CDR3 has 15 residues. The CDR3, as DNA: TGTGCCAGCAGCTTAATGGAAGGGGGTTACACTGAAGCTTTCTTT. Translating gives CASSLMEGGYTEAFF.

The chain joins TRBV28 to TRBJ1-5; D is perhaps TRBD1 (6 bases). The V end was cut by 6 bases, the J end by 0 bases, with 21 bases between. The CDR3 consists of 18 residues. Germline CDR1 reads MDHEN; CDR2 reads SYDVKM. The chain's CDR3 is CASSTAGATHHSNQPQHF. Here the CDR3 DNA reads TGTGCCAGCAGCACCGCAGGGGCCACACACCATAGCAATCAGCCCCAGCATTTT.

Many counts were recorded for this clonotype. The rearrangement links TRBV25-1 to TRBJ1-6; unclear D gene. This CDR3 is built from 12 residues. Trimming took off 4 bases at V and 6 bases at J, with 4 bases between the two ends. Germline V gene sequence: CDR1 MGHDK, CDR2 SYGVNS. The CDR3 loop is CASSGTNSPLHF. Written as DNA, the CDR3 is TGTGCCAGCAGTGGGACTAATTCACCCCTCCACTTT.

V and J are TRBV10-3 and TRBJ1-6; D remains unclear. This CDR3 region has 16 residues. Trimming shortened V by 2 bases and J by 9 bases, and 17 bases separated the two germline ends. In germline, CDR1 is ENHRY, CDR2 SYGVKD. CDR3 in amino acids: CAISENGGPYLSPLHF. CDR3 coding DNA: TGTGCCATCAGTGAGAACGGCGGTCCCTATCTTTCACCCCTCCACTTT.

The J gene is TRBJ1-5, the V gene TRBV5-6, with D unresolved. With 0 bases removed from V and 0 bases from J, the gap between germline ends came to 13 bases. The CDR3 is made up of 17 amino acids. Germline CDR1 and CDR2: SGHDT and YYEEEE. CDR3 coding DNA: TGTGCCAGCAGCTTGGTTCACAGAAAACATAGCAATCAGCCCCAGCATTTT. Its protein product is CASSLVHRKHSNQPQHF. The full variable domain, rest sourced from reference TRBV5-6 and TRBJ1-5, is DAGVTQSPTHLIKTRGQQVTLRCSPKSGHDTVSWYQQALGQGPQFIFQYYEEEERQRGNFPDRFSGHQFPNYSSELNVNALLLGDSALYLCASSLVHRKHSNQPQHFGDGTRLSIL.

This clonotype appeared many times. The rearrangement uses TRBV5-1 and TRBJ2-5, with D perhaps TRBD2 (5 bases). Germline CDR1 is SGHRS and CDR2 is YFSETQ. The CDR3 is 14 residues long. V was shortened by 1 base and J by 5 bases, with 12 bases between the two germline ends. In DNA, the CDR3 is TGCGCCAGCAGCTTGATCTCTAGCATGGAGACCCAGTACTTC. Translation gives CASSLISSMETQYF. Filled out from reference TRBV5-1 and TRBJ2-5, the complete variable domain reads KAGVTQTPRYLIKTRGQQVTLSCSPISGHRSVSWYQQTPGQGLQFLFEYFSETQRNKGNFPGRFSGRQFSNSRSEMNVSTLELGDSALYLCASSLISSMETQYFGPGTRLLVL.

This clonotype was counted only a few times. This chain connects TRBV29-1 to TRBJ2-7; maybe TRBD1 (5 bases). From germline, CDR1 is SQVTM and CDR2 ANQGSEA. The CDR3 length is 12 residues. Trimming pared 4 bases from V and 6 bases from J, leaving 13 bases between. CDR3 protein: CSVGQPGREQYF. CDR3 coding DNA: TGCAGCGTTGGACAGCCTGGGCGCGAGCAGTACTTC.

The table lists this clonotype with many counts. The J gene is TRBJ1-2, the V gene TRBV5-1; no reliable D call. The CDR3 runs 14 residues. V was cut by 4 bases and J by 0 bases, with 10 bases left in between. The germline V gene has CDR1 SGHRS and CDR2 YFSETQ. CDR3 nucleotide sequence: TGCGCCAGCAGCGCGGCAGCTGCTAACTATGGCTACACCTTC. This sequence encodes CASSAAAANYGYTF.

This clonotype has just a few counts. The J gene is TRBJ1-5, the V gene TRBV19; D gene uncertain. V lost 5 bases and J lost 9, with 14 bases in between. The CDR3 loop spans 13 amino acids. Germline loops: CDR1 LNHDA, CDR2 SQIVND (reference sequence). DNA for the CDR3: TGTGCCAGTAGTCCAACGCCGGGAAGGCCCCAGCATTTT. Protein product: CASSPTPGRPQHF.

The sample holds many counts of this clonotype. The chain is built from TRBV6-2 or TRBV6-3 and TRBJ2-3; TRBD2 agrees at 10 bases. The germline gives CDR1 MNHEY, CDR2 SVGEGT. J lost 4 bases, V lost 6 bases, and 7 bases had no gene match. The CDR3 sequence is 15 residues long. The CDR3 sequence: CASSPSGGAADTQYF. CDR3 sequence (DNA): TGTGCCAGCAGCCCCAGCGGGGGGGCTGCAGATACGCAGTATTTT.

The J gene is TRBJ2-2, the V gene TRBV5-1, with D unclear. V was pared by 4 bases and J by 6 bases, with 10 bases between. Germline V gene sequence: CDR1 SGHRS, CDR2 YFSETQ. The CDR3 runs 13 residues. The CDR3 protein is CASSPWNAGELFF. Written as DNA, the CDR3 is TGCGCCAGCAGCCCCTGGAATGCCGGGGAGCTGTTTTTT. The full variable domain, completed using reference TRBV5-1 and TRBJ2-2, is KAGVTQTPRYLIKTRGQQVTLSCSPISGHRSVSWYQQTPGQGLQFLFEYFSETQRNKGNFPGRFSGRQFSNSRSEMNVSTLELGDSALYLCASSPWNAGELFFGEGSRLTVL.

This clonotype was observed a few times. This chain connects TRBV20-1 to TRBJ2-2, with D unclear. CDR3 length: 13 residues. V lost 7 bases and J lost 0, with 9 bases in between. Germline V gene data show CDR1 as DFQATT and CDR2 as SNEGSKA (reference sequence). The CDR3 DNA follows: TGCAGTGTTCCGCGCGCGAACACCGGGGAGCTGTTTTTT. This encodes CSVPRANTGELFF.

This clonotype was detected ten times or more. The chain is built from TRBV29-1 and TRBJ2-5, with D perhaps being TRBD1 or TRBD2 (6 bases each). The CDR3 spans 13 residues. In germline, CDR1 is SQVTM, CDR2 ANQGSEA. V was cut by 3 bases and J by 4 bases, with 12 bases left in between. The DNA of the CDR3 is TGCAGCGTTGAGAGAAGGGGGGCAGAGACCCAGTACTTC. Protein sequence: CSVERRGAETQYF.

CDR3 sequence: CASSFRGSGNTEAFF. DNA for the CDR3: TGTGCCAGCAGCTTTCGGGGGTCGGGGAACACTGAAGCTTTCTTT. V usage is TRBV11-1 and J usage is TRBJ1-1, with D possibly TRBD1 on 5 matching bases. Trimming left V 3 bases short and J 1 base short, with 12 bases between. In germline, CDR1 is SGHAT, CDR2 FQDESV (reference sequence). This CDR3 is built from 15 residues.

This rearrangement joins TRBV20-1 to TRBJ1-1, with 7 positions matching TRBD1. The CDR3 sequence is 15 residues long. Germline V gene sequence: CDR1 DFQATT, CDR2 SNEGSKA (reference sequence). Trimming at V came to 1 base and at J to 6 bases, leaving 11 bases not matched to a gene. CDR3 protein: CSARVGDSAGPEAFF. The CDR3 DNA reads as TGCAGTGCTAGAGTGGGGGACAGTGCCGGACCTGAAGCTTTCTTT.

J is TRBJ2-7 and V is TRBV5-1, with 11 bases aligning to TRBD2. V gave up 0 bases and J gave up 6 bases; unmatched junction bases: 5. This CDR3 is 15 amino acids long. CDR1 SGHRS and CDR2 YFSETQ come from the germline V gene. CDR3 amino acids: CASSLATSGVGEQYF. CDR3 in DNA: TGCGCCAGCAGCTTGGCGACTAGCGGGGTCGGCGAGCAGTACTTC.

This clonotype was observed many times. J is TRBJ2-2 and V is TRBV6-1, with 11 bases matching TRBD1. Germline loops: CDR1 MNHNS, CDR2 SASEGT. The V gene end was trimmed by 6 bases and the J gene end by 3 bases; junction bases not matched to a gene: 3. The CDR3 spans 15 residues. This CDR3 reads CASRPGQGDTGELFF. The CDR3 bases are TGTGCCAGCAGACCGGGACAGGGGGACACCGGGGAGCTGTTTTTT.